The 28 T cell receptor beta chains given below trace back to one sample, sequenced in a study of long-term antiretroviral therapy in people with HIV. At the survey level, the v3.0 immunoSEQ assay was run. Method: immunoSEQ multiplex PCR; TCRdb's copy keeps in-frame clones and lacks some. The sample shows about 50,000 clones, approximately 79% of them seen only once. Material: unsorted PBMCs, obtained 0.8 years after starting antiretroviral therapy. The receptors stem from a woman aged 18-35 years with HIV.

Details on this clone: A junction end diverges from the germline sequence, so it may reflect a read error. The J gene is TRBJ1-6, the V gene TRBV4-3; D perhaps matches TRBD1 (5 bases). The CDR3 length is 16 residues. In germline, CDR1 is LGHNA, CDR2 YSLEER. CDR3 in amino acids: CASSQDGAGYSSPLHF. The CDR3 nucleotides read TGCGCCAGCAGCCAAGACGGTGCAGGGTATAGTTCACCCCTCCACTTT.

V gene TRBV27 combines with J gene TRBJ2-7; no clear D gene. Looked up from germline, CDR1 is MNHEY and CDR2 is SMNVEV (reference sequence). The CDR3 spans 14 residues. Trimming stripped 5 bases from V and 4 bases from J, with 15 bases between. The DNA of the CDR3 is TGTGCCAGCAGTCCCTCAATCGGACCTTACGAGCAGTACTTC. It specifies CASSPSIGPYEQYF.

This clone was counted once. The chain uses TRBV13 and TRBJ1-2; TRBD1 matches at 9 bases. The length of the CDR3 is 16 residues. Germline CDR1 PRHDT, CDR2 FYEKMQ (reference sequence). V was clipped by 5 bases and J by 6 bases; unmatched bases: 13. The CDR3 here is CASSRYANRGRNGYTF. CDR3 DNA sequence: TGTGCCAGCAGCCGATACGCAAACAGGGGGCGAAATGGCTACACCTTC.

The chain recombines TRBV5-4 with TRBJ1-2, with D maybe TRBD1 (5 bases). Trimming pared 2 bases from V and 4 bases from J, leaving 12 bases between. Germline CDR1 reads SGHNT; CDR2 reads YYREEE (reference sequence). The CDR3 consists of 14 residues. The CDR3 sequence is CASSLAGGIYGYTF. CDR3 in DNA: TGTGCCAGCAGCTTAGCCGGGGGTATCTATGGCTACACCTTC.

Only a few counts were recorded for this clone. CDR3 region: CASSPVSDYQPQHF. The CDR3 DNA sequence: TGTGCCAGCTCACCCGTGAGTGACTATCAGCCCCAGCATTTT. The V gene is TRBV18, the J gene TRBJ1-5; D is uncertain. Germline-derived CDR1 and CDR2 are KGHSH and LQKENI. V was trimmed by 3 bases and J by 5 bases, leaving 11 bases between them. This CDR3 is built from 14 residues.

This clone was found a few times. The genes are TRBV6-5 and TRBJ2-2, with D tentatively TRBD2 (6 bases). The V gene lost 2 bases and the J gene lost 8 bases, with 18 bases spanning the gap. There are 16 residues in the CDR3. Germline V lookup: CDR1 MNHEY, CDR2 SVGAGI. CDR3 in DNA: TGTGCCAGCAGTTACCGGCTAGGAGGGCTTTTGGGGGAGCTGTTTTTT. Its translation is CASSYRLGGLLGELFF.

This clone has just one count. The gene calls are TRBV28 and TRBJ2-1, with D uncertain. Germline CDR1 reads MDHEN; CDR2 reads SYDVKM. V lost 7 bases and J lost 2, with 15 bases in between. This CDR3 is 15 amino acids long. The CDR3 DNA sequence: TGTGCCAGCACCATTGCTGGGCCCCCCTACAATGAGCAGTTCTTC. It is translated as CASTIAGPPYNEQFF. Filled out from reference TRBV28 and TRBJ2-1, the complete variable domain reads DVKVTQSSRYLVKRTGEKVFLECVQDMDHENMFWYRQDPGLGLRLIYFSYDVKMKEKGDIPEGYSVSREKKERFSLILESASTNQTSMYLCASTIAGPPYNEQFFGPGTRLTVL.

V and J are TRBV19 and TRBJ1-2, with TRBD1 as a possible D gene (5 bases). Germline assignment: CDR1 LNHDA and CDR2 SQIVND (reference sequence). The CDR3 consists of 14 residues. Trimming removed 5 bases from V and 0 bases from J, with 10 bases in between. CDR3 region: CASSDSPPNYGYTF. As DNA, the CDR3 is TGTGCCAGTAGTGACAGTCCGCCTAACTATGGCTACACCTTC.

This chain links TRBV4-3 with TRBJ1-2; 8 positions match TRBD1. This CDR3 is 15 amino acids long. In germline, CDR1 is LGHNA, CDR2 YSLEER. The trim removed 4 bases at V and 2 bases at J, leaving 6 bases unmatched. CDR3 sequence: CASSPGQGNNYGYTF. DNA of the CDR3: TGCGCCAGCAGCCCAGGACAGGGAAACAACTATGGCTACACCTTC.

A single count supports this clone. The V gene is TRBV9, the J gene TRBJ2-1; the match to TRBD2 covers 12 bases. The CDR3 runs to 15 residues. CDR1 and CDR2 from the germline V gene are SGDLS and YYNGEE. J lost 5 bases, V lost 4 bases, and 4 bases had no gene match. CDR3 coding DNA: TGTGCCAGCAGCCCACGGACTAGCGGGAACAATGAGCAGTTCTTC. This gives the protein CASSPRTSGNNEQFF.

V gene TRBV28 combines with J gene TRBJ1-5; D unclear. With 4 bases removed from V and 5 bases from J, the gap between germline ends came to 15 bases. Germline assignment: CDR1 MDHEN and CDR2 SYDVKM. The CDR3 loop spans 15 amino acids. The CDR3 coding sequence is TGTGCCAGCAGTTCCCGAAACCGATATTATCAGCCCCAGCATTTT. It encodes CASSSRNRYYQPQHF.

The chain uses TRBV15 and TRBJ2-7; D is possibly TRBD1 (6 bases). The germline V gene has CDR1 LNHNV and CDR2 YYDKDF (reference sequence). Trimming pared 1 base from V and 5 bases from J, leaving 15 bases between. The CDR3 totals 15 residues. The CDR3 loop reads CATSRVVQGVDEQYF. The CDR3 DNA follows: TGTGCCACCAGCAGAGTAGTACAGGGCGTAGACGAGCAGTACTTC.

This chain connects TRBV7-2 to TRBJ2-1, with TRBD2 matching over 8 bases. This CDR3 comprises 16 residues. The V segment lost 1 base and the J segment 6 bases; nucleotides outside the gene matches: 8. Germline V CDR1 and CDR2: SGHTA, FQGNSA. CDR3 nucleotides: TGTGCCAGCAGCTTAGTCCCAGCGGGAGCCGTCAATGAGCAGTTCTTC. Translated: CASSLVPAGAVNEQFF.

V is TRBV27 and J is TRBJ1-2; 7 bases line up with TRBD1. The ends lost 4 bases at V and 4 bases at J; junction bases unmatched: 12. This CDR3 has 16 residues. Germline CDR1 MNHEY, CDR2 SMNVEV (reference sequence). CDR3 DNA sequence: TGTGCCAGCAGTTCGGTCTTACAGGGGCCCCTCTATGGCTACACCTTC. It codes for CASSSVLQGPLYGYTF.

The rearrangement links TRBV18 to TRBJ2-7; 10 nucleotides line up with TRBD1. The CDR3 is 15 amino acids. Germline V lookup: CDR1 KGHSH, CDR2 LQKENI. The J segment lost 1 base and the V segment lost 4 bases, leaving 4 bases of the junction unmatched. DNA for the CDR3: TGTGCCAGCTCACTTCGACAGGGGGCGTCCTACGAGCAGTACTTC. Its translation is CASSLRQGASYEQYF. The whole variable domain, remainder taken from reference TRBV18 and TRBJ2-7, is NAGVMQNPRHLVRRRGQEARLRCSPMKGHSHVYWYRQLPEEGLKFMVYLQKENIIDESGMPKERFSAEFPKEGPSILRIQQVVRGDSAAYFCASSLRQGASYEQYFGPGTRLTVT.

This clone has a single count. CDR3 coding DNA: TGTGCCAGCAGTCCCCCGAGAGGGGGACGCTACGAGCAGTACTTC. Translation: CASSPPRGGRYEQYF. The rearrangement joins TRBV28 to TRBJ2-7; D might be TRBD1 (6 bases). This CDR3 is 15 amino acids long. Germline CDR1 and CDR2: MDHEN and SYDVKM. Trimming left V 5 bases short and J 3 bases short, with 17 bases between.

V and J are TRBV28 and TRBJ1-2, with 8 bases that match TRBD1. The CDR3 contains 13 residues. CDR1 and CDR2 (germline): MDHEN, SYDVKM. The V segment lost 5 bases and the J segment 8 bases; nucleotides outside the gene matches: 7. The chain's CDR3 is CASSRDRTLGYTF. CDR3 coding DNA: TGTGCCAGCAGTCGGGACAGGACCCTCGGCTACACCTTC.

The genes are TRBV19 and TRBJ1-3; D gene uncertain. V was cut by 10 bases and J by 8 bases, with 12 bases left in between. The CDR3 covers 11 residues. The germline V gene encodes CDR1 LNHDA and CDR2 SQIVND (reference sequence). CDR3 sequence (DNA): TGTGCCACTTGGACCTTTTACACCATATATTTT. This sequence encodes CATWTFYTIYF.

The chain employs TRBV5-1 and TRBJ2-3, with a weak D call TRBD2 (6 bases). V dropped 3 bases and J dropped 5 bases, with 13 bases sitting between them. Germline CDR1 is SGHRS and CDR2 is YFSETQ. This CDR3 is built from 14 residues. The CDR3, as DNA: TGCGCCAGCAGCTCGGAGGGACTGAGAGATACGCAGTATTTT. Translated, it gives CASSSEGLRDTQYF.

This chain joins TRBV25-1 and TRBJ1-2; D call uncertain. Trimming took off 3 bases at V and 6 bases at J, with 17 bases between the two ends. The CDR3 consists of 15 residues. CDR1 MGHDK and CDR2 SYGVNS come from the germline V gene. CDR3 sequence reads: CASSDLVSIVDGYTF. The CDR3 coding sequence is TGTGCCAGCAGTGATTTGGTTTCGATTGTAGATGGCTACACCTTC.

The CDR3 sequence: CASSPWTGQNEKLFF. The CDR3 DNA reads as TGTGCCAGCAGTCCCTGGACCGGTCAAAATGAAAAACTGTTTTTT. The chain uses TRBV6-6 and TRBJ1-4, with D unresolved. The CDR3 is made up of 15 amino acids. The V and J ends lost 5 bases and 5 bases respectively, with 15 bases between them. The germline V gene encodes CDR1 MNHNY and CDR2 SVGAGI (reference sequence).

The chain employs TRBV25-1 and TRBJ2-2, with 7 positions matching TRBD2. The CDR3 consists of 14 residues. Trimming cost V 5 bases and J 4 bases; bases outside gene matches: 4. Germline V gene sequence: CDR1 MGHDK, CDR2 SYGVNS. The CDR3 reads CASSSLATTGELFF. The DNA of the CDR3 is TGTGCCAGCAGTTCACTAGCGACCACCGGGGAGCTGTTTTTT.

This clone was detected a few times. The V call is TRBV25-1, the J call TRBJ2-2; unclear D gene. Trimming left V 0 bases short and J 4 bases short, with 9 bases between. The CDR3 contains 15 residues. CDR1 and CDR2 (germline): MGHDK, SYGVNS. The CDR3 DNA is TGTGCCAGCAGTGAATATGTCAGCCCCACCGGGGAGCTGTTTTTT. Protein sequence: CASSEYVSPTGELFF.

The chain carries TRBV4-3 and TRBJ2-3; D call uncertain. The CDR3 sequence is 17 residues long. CDR1 and CDR2 from the germline V gene are LGHNA and YSLEER. The ends were cut back, 0 bases at V and 4 bases at J, with 17 bases in the middle. CDR3 DNA: TGCGCCAGCAGCCAAGACGGAAGCCTAGGTAGTGCAGATACGCAGTATTTT. Protein sequence: CASSQDGSLGSADTQYF.

This chain connects TRBV14 to TRBJ1-3; the D is unclear. Between the trimmed V and J ends, which lost 5 bases and 2 bases, there was a span of 13 bases. Looked up from germline, CDR1 is SGHDN and CDR2 is FVKESK. The CDR3 runs 15 residues. This CDR3 reads CASSEPARPGNTIYF. DNA of the CDR3: TGTGCCAGCAGCGAGCCTGCTAGGCCTGGAAACACCATATATTTT. Full variable domain (missing parts from reference TRBV14 and TRBJ1-3): EAGVTQFPSHSVIEKGQTVTLRCDPISGHDNLYWYRRVMGKEIKFLLHFVKESKQDESGMPNNRFLAERTGGTYSTLKVQPAELEDSGVYFCASSEPARPGNTIYFGEGSWLTVV.

This clone showed up just a few times. Different DNA sequences within this sample yield the same CDR3. This chain links TRBV9 with TRBJ2-7, with D tentatively TRBD2 (5 bases). V dropped 2 bases and J dropped 0 bases, with 6 bases sitting between them. Germline lookup yields CDR1 SGDLS and CDR2 YYNGEE. CDR3 length: 13 amino acids. CDR3 sequence (DNA): TGTGCCAGCAGCGTGGGGAGCTCCTACGAGCAGTACTTC. As protein: CASSVGSSYEQYF.

The rearrangement uses TRBV7-6 and TRBJ2-7; 8 nucleotides agree with TRBD1. J was trimmed by 3 bases and V by 5 bases; bases with no gene match: 9. Per the germline V gene, CDR1 is SGHVS and CDR2 is FNYEAQ. The CDR3 has 15 amino acids. In DNA, the CDR3 is TGTGCCAGCAGCATCCTCGGGACAGGCCTCTACGAGCAGTACTTC. Its translation: CASSILGTGLYEQYF.

This chain links TRBV6-5 with TRBJ2-1, with D hard to call. V gave up 4 bases and J gave up 4 bases, with 17 bases separating them. This CDR3 region has 16 residues. The germline V gene has CDR1 MNHEY and CDR2 SVGAGI. CDR3 sequence (DNA): TGTGCCAGCAGTTCTATGCAAGGTTATCCATACAATGAGCAGTTCTTC. This encodes CASSSMQGYPYNEQFF.